Listed below are T cell receptor beta chains from one sample, sequenced in a study of blood T cell repertoires in COVID-19. This table comes from immunoSEQ multiplex PCR, and its TCRdb copy is limited to in-frame clones, with some not included. The repertoire holds a few hundred thousand clones, with roughly 90% as singletons. The sequenced sample was peripheral blood. These receptors all come from a man aged 25 to 45 with acute or convalescent COVID-19. CDR3s include the opening cysteine and the closing phenylalanine or tryptophan. The D gene is left open where the match is weak. Size tells how often a clone was seen (once, few, many) or the class of an expanded clone, and some rows leave it out.

clone_size: -
d_call: TRBD2
v_call: TRBV5-4
j_call: TRBJ2-3
cdr3_nt: TGTGCCAGCACCTCGGGGGGGGGCTTTACGCAGTATTTT
cdr3_aa: CASTSGGGFTQYF

clone_size: -
d_call: -
v_call: TRBV2
j_call: TRBJ2-3
cdr3_nt: TGTGCCAGCACCGCGACAGGATTAAGCACAGATACGCAGTATTTT
cdr3_aa: CASTATGLSTDTQYF

clone_size: -
d_call: TRBD1
v_call: TRBV3-1/TRBV3-2
j_call: TRBJ1-2
cdr3_nt: TGTGCCAGCAGCCTACAGGGGGCGTATGGCTACACCTTC
cdr3_aa: CASSLQGAYGYTF

clone_size: -
d_call: -
v_call: TRBV5-1
j_call: TRBJ1-5
cdr3_nt: TGCGCCAGCAGCTTGGCCACAGGGTCAAAGCCCCAGCATTTT
cdr3_aa: CASSLATGSKPQHF

clone_size: -
d_call: -
v_call: TRBV10-2
j_call: TRBJ2-1
cdr3_nt: TGCGCCAGCACTAGCGTAGGAAATGAGCAGTTCTTC
cdr3_aa: CASTSVGNEQFF

clone_size: -
d_call: TRBD2
v_call: TRBV9
j_call: TRBJ2-3
cdr3_nt: TGTGCCAGCAGCGACCCGGGACTAGCTACAGATACGCAGTATTTT
cdr3_aa: CASSDPGLATDTQYF

clone_size: -
d_call: -
v_call: TRBV28
j_call: TRBJ2-7
cdr3_nt: TGTGCCAGCGGCCGGGGTAAGCACGAGCAGTACTTC
cdr3_aa: CASGRGKHEQYF

clone_size: -
d_call: TRBD1
v_call: TRBV28
j_call: TRBJ1-5
cdr3_nt: TGTGCCAGCAGCCGGGGACAGGGGAGAGGGAATCAGCCCCAGCATTTT
cdr3_aa: CASSRGQGRGNQPQHF

clone_size: -
d_call: -
v_call: TRBV5-1
j_call: TRBJ2-3
cdr3_nt: TGCGCCAGCAGCCGTCAGGAAGCAGATACGCAGTATTTT
cdr3_aa: CASSRQEADTQYF

clone_size: -
d_call: -
v_call: TRBV6-5
j_call: TRBJ2-6
cdr3_nt: TGTGCCAGCAGTACAGGGCCCGGGGCCAACGTCCTGACTTTC
cdr3_aa: CASSTGPGANVLTF

clone_size: -
d_call: TRBD1
v_call: TRBV6-6
j_call: TRBJ1-1
cdr3_nt: TGTGCCAGCATAAGGGGGCAGGGCACTGAAGCTTTCTTT
cdr3_aa: CASIRGQGTEAFF

clone_size: -
d_call: -
v_call: TRBV12-3/TRBV12-4
j_call: TRBJ2-1
cdr3_nt: TGTGCCAGCAGTTTAGGGCTGAATGAGCAGTTCTTC
cdr3_aa: CASSLGLNEQFF

clone_size: few
d_call: -
v_call: TRBV5-1
j_call: TRBJ2-7
cdr3_nt: TGCGCCAGCAGCTCAGAACAGGGCTACGAGCAGTACTTC
cdr3_aa: CASSSEQGYEQYF

clone_size: -
d_call: -
v_call: TRBV11-2
j_call: TRBJ2-1
cdr3_nt: TGTGCCAGCAGCTTAGATCGAGAGACAAAGCAGTTCTTC
cdr3_aa: CASSLDRETKQFF

clone_size: -
d_call: TRBD2
v_call: TRBV7-6
j_call: TRBJ2-3
cdr3_nt: TGTGCCAGCAGCTTGTCGGGAACTAGCGGCGGCACAGATACGCAGTATTTT
cdr3_aa: CASSLSGTSGGTDTQYF

clone_size: -
d_call: -
v_call: TRBV11-2
j_call: TRBJ2-7
cdr3_nt: TGTGCCAGCAGCCCCCTACGAGGAGGCTACGAGCAGTACTTC
cdr3_aa: CASSPLRGGYEQYF

clone_size: -
d_call: -
v_call: TRBV27
j_call: TRBJ2-1
cdr3_nt: TGTGCCAGCAGTTTTCTCCGACAGACCAGCTACAATGAGCAGTTCTTC
cdr3_aa: CASSFLRQTSYNEQFF

clone_size: -
d_call: -
v_call: TRBV29-1
j_call: TRBJ1-4
cdr3_nt: TGCAGCGTGCGAGAGGAAAAACTGTTTTTT
cdr3_aa: CSVREEKLFF

clone_size: -
d_call: TRBD1
v_call: TRBV5-1
j_call: TRBJ2-1
cdr3_nt: TGCGCCAGCAGCTTCGGTCCTAGACAGGGATTAGGGGATGAGCAGTTCTTC
cdr3_aa: CASSFGPRQGLGDEQFF

clone_size: -
d_call: -
v_call: TRBV29-1
j_call: TRBJ2-7
cdr3_nt: TGCAGCGTTTTTGACAGCTACGAGCAGTACTTC
cdr3_aa: CSVFDSYEQYF

clone_size: -
d_call: -
v_call: TRBV6-1
j_call: TRBJ1-4
cdr3_nt: TGTGCCAGCAGTGAAGAACAACAGGGTCTAGGTGAAAAACTGTTTTTT
cdr3_aa: CASSEEQQGLGEKLFF

clone_size: -
d_call: -
v_call: TRBV18
j_call: TRBJ1-5
cdr3_nt: TGTGCCAGCTCTCCGGGGAGACAGGACAATCAGCCCCAGCATTTT
cdr3_aa: CASSPGRQDNQPQHF

clone_size: once
d_call: TRBD2
v_call: TRBV4-2
j_call: TRBJ2-2
cdr3_nt: TGTGCCAGCAGCCAAGATTTGACATACGGGACTAGCGGGAGTCAGAGAGGGGAGCTGTTTTTT
cdr3_aa: CASSQDLTYGTSGSQRGELFF

clone_size: -
d_call: TRBD1
v_call: TRBV28
j_call: TRBJ1-2
cdr3_nt: TGTGCCAGCAGCCGCGGAGGAACAGGGGGCCATGGCTACACCTTC
cdr3_aa: CASSRGGTGGHGYTF

clone_size: -
d_call: -
v_call: TRBV4-2
j_call: TRBJ2-2
cdr3_nt: TGTGCCAGCAGCCAAGAAAGCAACAGGGCGAACACCGGGGAGCTGTTTTTT
cdr3_aa: CASSQESNRANTGELFF

clone_size: -
d_call: TRBD1
v_call: TRBV11-2
j_call: TRBJ1-2
cdr3_nt: TGTGCCAGCAGCGCCTTGACAGGGCGGAACTATGGCTACACCTTC
cdr3_aa: CASSALTGRNYGYTF

clone_size: -
d_call: -
v_call: TRBV19
j_call: TRBJ2-7
cdr3_nt: TGTGCCAGTAAACCTGCGGGACCGGCCTACGAGCAGTACTTC
cdr3_aa: CASKPAGPAYEQYF

clone_size: -
d_call: TRBD1
v_call: TRBV6-5
j_call: TRBJ2-7
cdr3_nt: TGTGCCAGCAGTTGGTCCCTAGGGACAGGTACCAACCAGCAGTACTTC
cdr3_aa: CASSWSLGTGTNQQYF

clone_size: few
d_call: TRBD1
v_call: TRBV28
j_call: TRBJ1-2
cdr3_nt: TGTGCCAGCAGTTCTCCGGGACAGGGGGCTGATGGCTACACCTTC
cdr3_aa: CASSSPGQGADGYTF

clone_size: -
d_call: -
v_call: TRBV6-2/TRBV6-3
j_call: TRBJ2-4
cdr3_nt: TGTGCCAGCAGCCCAGTAGGGTCGGGAGTAGGGCACATTCAGTACTTC
cdr3_aa: CASSPVGSGVGHIQYF

clone_size: -
d_call: -
v_call: TRBV30
j_call: TRBJ2-3
cdr3_nt: TGTGCCTGGAGTGGGGGGCCCACCCCTGGCACAGATACGCAGTATTTT
cdr3_aa: CAWSGGPTPGTDTQYF

clone_size: -
d_call: TRBD1
v_call: TRBV30
j_call: TRBJ2-2
cdr3_nt: TGTGCCTGGAGTGCAGGGACAGCCCTTAGACCCGGGGAGCTGTTTTTT
cdr3_aa: CAWSAGTALRPGELFF

clone_size: -
d_call: -
v_call: TRBV12-3/TRBV12-4
j_call: TRBJ1-1
cdr3_nt: TGTGCCAGCAGTTTAAGGGGTGAAGCTTTCTTT
cdr3_aa: CASSLRGEAFF